The T cell receptor (beta chain) under discussion was sequenced for a study of Graves' ophthalmopathy and Graves' hyperthyroidism. Amplification targeted the TCR beta CDR3 regions, with RNA transcripts as the source material. The first-round RT-PCR employed HTBI primers together with the Qiagen OneStep RT-PCR kit. A multiplex PCR was then performed as the second round. TCRdb fed the multiplex PCR reads into MiXCR, producing one record per CDR3 protein. The sample shows 650,000 to 900,000 distinct CDR3 sequences, 40% of them seen only once. This clonotype appeared many times. Germline loops: CDR1 SGDLS, CDR2 YYNGEE. The CDR3 runs 15 residues. V shed 3 bases and J 5 bases; nucleotides not matched to a gene: 3.

The sequenced sample was peripheral blood. The clonotype comes from an adult man with Graves' ophthalmopathy. The rearrangement joins TRBV9 to TRBJ2-5, with 14 bases identical to TRBD2. Here the CDR3 reads CASSEGLAGVETQYF. Here the CDR3 DNA reads TGTGCCAGCAGCGAGGGACTAGCGGGGGTTGAGACCCAGTACTTC.